Sequencing of this T cell receptor (beta chain) was carried out in a study of blood T cell repertoires in COVID-19. Germline loops: CDR1 SGHDT, CDR2 YYEEEE. The CDR3 has 19 amino acids. V lost 1 base to trimming and J lost 8 bases; unmatched junction nucleotides: 20. Data came from immunoSEQ multiplex PCR; TCRdb stores just in-frame clones and leaves some out. The table records fewer than 85,000 clones, 88% of them present only once. The sequence came from a human donor in a cohort sampled during active COVID-19. The specimen was peripheral blood. The chain carries TRBV5-6 and TRBJ1-4; 7 bases are a match to TRBD1. This CDR3 is CASSLYRGTDRRVGEKLFF. The CDR3 bases are TGTGCCAGCAGCTTGTACCGGGGGACAGACAGAAGGGTAGGAGAAAAACTGTTTTTT.